The 22 T cell receptor beta chains below all came from one sample that was sequenced in a study of regulatory T cells in long-lasting Graves disease. Time point meaning: newly diagnosed GD, antithyroid drugs for less than 3 months. The TCR library used RNA extracted from PBMCs. Building of the TCR beta libraries involved iRepertoire HTBI primers and Arm-PCR of CDR3 regions. Via MiXCR, TCRdb re-called the multiplex PCR reads, giving one row per CDR3 protein. Among about 420,000 distinct CDR3 sequences listed, 16% were seen once. These same records also appear under a second study, on T cells in Graves' hyperthyroidism and ophthalmopathy.

The specimen comprised peripheral blood mononuclear cells (PBMCs), sampled at new diagnosis, from a patient treated with antithyroid drugs. Every receptor here comes from a woman between 18 and 30 years old with Graves disease.

This clonotype was counted only a few times. V usage is TRBV7-9 and J usage is TRBJ1-4; the D gene is possibly TRBD1 (6 bases). CDR1 and CDR2 from the germline V gene are SEHNR and FQNEAQ (reference sequence). The CDR3 covers 14 residues. Between the trimmed V and J ends, which lost 4 bases and 8 bases, there was a span of 14 bases. Written as DNA, the CDR3 is TGTGCCAGCAGCTCGCACAGGGAGGGAGAAAAACTGTTTTTT. Translated: CASSSHREGEKLFF.

This clonotype was counted ten times or more. V usage is TRBV5-1 and J usage is TRBJ2-7, with D hard to call. V lost 2 bases and J 2 bases, leaving 8 bases between the germline ends. The CDR3 has 13 residues. CDR1 and CDR2 (germline): SGHRS, YFSETQ. DNA of the CDR3: TGCGCCAGCAGCTTCGCGGAAACCTACGAGCAGTACTTC. It yields the protein CASSFAETYEQYF.

This clonotype was detected once. The gene calls are TRBV24-1 and TRBJ1-5; D remains ambiguous. CDR1 KGHDR and CDR2 SFDVKD come from the germline V gene. V was shortened by 4 bases and J by 0 bases, with 6 bases between the two germline ends. CDR3 size: 14 residues. The CDR3 DNA sequence: TGTGCCACCAGTGAAACCCGTAGCAATCAGCCCCAGCATTTT. Amino acids: CATSETRSNQPQHF.

This clonotype was seen ten or more times. The V and J genes are TRBV6-2 or TRBV6-3 and TRBJ2-5, with TRBD2 matching over 7 bases. The germline V gene has CDR1 MNHEY and CDR2 SVGEGT. CDR3 length equals 16 residues. J was trimmed by 1 base and V by 3 bases; bases with no gene match: 8. The CDR3 sequence: CASSYVGGRTQETQYF. CDR3 DNA: TGTGCCAGCAGTTATGTTGGCGGGAGAACCCAAGAGACCCAGTACTTC.

This clonotype was found a few times. The genes are TRBV5-1 and TRBJ2-7; no firm D call. The germline gives CDR1 SGHRS, CDR2 YFSETQ. This CDR3 is built from 17 residues. V was shortened by 0 bases and J by 3 bases, with 19 bases between the two germline ends. The CDR3 sequence: CASSLEGSLFNRYEQYF. The CDR3 coding sequence is TGCGCCAGCAGCTTGGAAGGCAGCCTTTTTAACCGCTACGAGCAGTACTTC.

V and J are TRBV14 and TRBJ2-7, with 16 nucleotides matching TRBD2. Germline CDR1 is SGHDN and CDR2 is FVKESK. After removal of 3 bases from V and 0 bases from J, the junction contained 5 bases not matched to a gene. The CDR3 contains 18 residues. The CDR3 spells CASSQMGLAGGPSYEQYF. As DNA, the CDR3 is TGTGCCAGCAGCCAGATGGGACTAGCGGGAGGGCCCTCCTACGAGCAGTACTTC.

V usage is TRBV12-3 or TRBV12-4 and J usage is TRBJ1-5, with D possibly matching TRBD1 (6 bases). The length of the CDR3 is 15 residues. V was trimmed by 6 bases and J by 0 bases, leaving 12 bases between them. The CDR3 DNA reads as TGTGCCAGCAGGGCGGACAGTTATAGCAATCAGCCCCAGCATTTT. It is translated as CASRADSYSNQPQHF.

This clonotype was seen at least ten times. The rearrangement uses TRBV7-6 and TRBJ2-7; possibly TRBD1 or TRBD2 for D (5 bases each). The CDR3 covers 22 residues. CDR1 is SGHVS, CDR2 FNYEAQ, per germline. The V gene lost 1 base and the J gene lost 10 bases, with 41 bases spanning the gap. The CDR3 sequence: CASSLEAGGGPAFPGVTTKQYF. Here the CDR3 DNA reads TGTGCCAGCAGCTTAGAGGCTGGTGGGGGACCCGCATTCCCCGGTGTCACTACGAAACAGTACTTC.

The chain combines TRBV5-6 with TRBJ2-7; D is perhaps TRBD1 (6 bases). Germline CDR1 SGHDT, CDR2 YYEEEE. Trimming stripped 4 bases from V and 3 bases from J, with 14 bases between. This CDR3 has 14 residues. The CDR3 nucleotides read TGTGCCAGCAGCACCAGGGGTTCAGGCTACGAGCAGTACTTC. It encodes CASSTRGSGYEQYF.

This clonotype was picked up many times. V is TRBV20-1 and J is TRBJ2-7, with D uncertain. V lost 0 bases to trimming and J lost 6 bases, with 9 bases between them. The CDR3 contains 12 residues. CDR1 is DFQATT and CDR2 is SNEGSKA in the germline V gene (reference sequence). CDR3 in amino acids: CSAREASSEQYF. CDR3 bases: TGCAGTGCTAGAGAGGCTTCTTCCGAGCAGTACTTC.

This clonotype came up many times. The V call is TRBV6-5, the J call TRBJ2-7; D uncertain. Trimming removed 2 bases from V and 1 base from J, with 15 bases in between. CDR3 length: 16 residues. Germline CDR1 MNHEY, CDR2 SVGAGI. The CDR3 DNA follows: TGTGCCAGCAGTTACCGCCGTGGAACAGTTTCCTACGAGCAGTACTTC. Its protein is CASSYRRGTVSYEQYF.

This clonotype was seen many times. V usage is TRBV30 and J usage is TRBJ1-1; D unresolved. Trimming removed 3 bases from V and 6 bases from J, with 11 bases in between. The CDR3 is 12 amino acids. Germline V gene lookup returns CDR1 GTSNPN and CDR2 SVGIG (reference sequence). CDR3 DNA: TGTGCCTGGAGAGGGATCCCCCCTGAAGCTTTCTTT. This sequence encodes CAWRGIPPEAFF.

This clonotype was counted many times. The rearrangement links TRBV15 to TRBJ2-3; no clear D. The CDR3 runs 14 residues. Germline V gene lookup returns CDR1 LNHNV and CDR2 YYDKDF (reference sequence). V dropped 1 base and J dropped 3 bases, with 8 bases sitting between them. CDR3 nucleotide sequence: TGTGCCACCAGCAGAGCGGAGCCTACAGATACGCAGTATTTT. Protein sequence: CATSRAEPTDTQYF.

This clonotype was seen ten or more times. The chain joins TRBV7-9 to TRBJ2-3, with 9 bases that match TRBD1. CDR3 length: 15 amino acids. Germline values: CDR1 SEHNR, CDR2 FQNEAQ (reference sequence). J was trimmed by 3 bases and V by 3 bases; bases with no gene match: 4. The CDR3 nucleotides read TGTGCCAGCAGCTTGAACAGGGGGCTGACAGATACGCAGTATTTT. Translation: CASSLNRGLTDTQYF.

This clonotype showed up many times. The chain joins TRBV6-2 or TRBV6-3 to TRBJ2-5; possible D gene TRBD1, 5 bases. Germline V gene sequence: CDR1 MNHEY, CDR2 SVGEGT. The CDR3 consists of 12 residues. With 0 bases removed from V and 7 bases from J, the gap between germline ends came to 6 bases. CDR3 residues: CASSYSRGTQYF. As DNA, the CDR3 is TGTGCCAGCAGTTACTCAAGGGGGACCCAGTACTTC.

This clonotype was picked up a small number of times. The chain uses TRBV18 and TRBJ1-2; tentatively, D is TRBD1 (5 bases). Germline values: CDR1 KGHSH, CDR2 LQKENI. CDR3 size: 14 residues. V was cut by 0 bases and J by 7 bases, with 12 bases left in between. The CDR3 DNA sequence: TGTGCCAGCTCACCACCTCACGGAGGGGTTGGCTACACCTTC. It translates to CASSPPHGGVGYTF.

This clonotype was observed a few times. The V call is TRBV6-9, the J call TRBJ2-6; D may be TRBD1 or TRBD2 (5 bases each). CDR1 and CDR2 (germline): MNHGY, SVAAGI. The germline V and J ends were trimmed by 3 bases and 4 bases, with 28 bases remaining between them. The CDR3 has 21 amino acids. CDR3 nucleotides: TGTGCCAGCAGTTACTCAGATCCCGACTGGGACCCCGAGAGAGGGGCCAACGTCCTGACTTTC. This translates into CASSYSDPDWDPERGANVLTF.

This clonotype was found many times. The chain combines TRBV3-1 with TRBJ1-6; D unclear. Germline CDR1 is LGHDT and CDR2 is YNNKEL (reference sequence). V was cut by 2 bases and J by 9 bases, with 14 bases left in between. The CDR3 runs 15 residues. CDR3 protein: CASSQTNGGSSPLHF. The CDR3 bases are TGTGCCAGCAGCCAAACGAACGGAGGTTCTTCACCCCTCCACTTT.

CDR3 residues: CASSQAGGPSAGELFF. In DNA form, the CDR3 reads TGTGCCAGCAGCCAAGCGGGAGGGCCTTCGGCCGGGGAGCTGTTTTTT. The V call is TRBV3-1, the J call TRBJ2-2; 8 bases map to TRBD2. The trim removed 1 base at V and 6 bases at J, leaving 7 bases unmatched. The CDR3 extends over 16 amino acids. The germline gives CDR1 LGHDT, CDR2 YNNKEL (reference sequence). Looking up the rest from reference TRBV3-1 and TRBJ2-2 gives the full variable domain: DTAVSQTPKYLVTQMGNDKSIKCEQNLGHDTMYWYKQDSKKFLKIMFSYNNKELIINETVPNRFSPKSPDKAHLNLHINSLELGDSAVYFCASSQAGGPSAGELFFGEGSRLTVL.

The CDR3 DNA follows: TGTGCCAGCAGTCTCACAGGGAAATTACAGCCCCAGCATTTT. It is translated as CASSLTGKLQPQHF. The rearrangement uses TRBV12-3 or TRBV12-4 and TRBJ1-5; possibly TRBD1 for D (6 bases). This CDR3 comprises 14 residues. V was pared by 5 bases and J by 7 bases, with 15 bases between.

In regard to this clonotype: A much larger clone lies one base from this, so it may be a read error. This sequence joins TRBV3-1 and TRBJ1-3; 8 bases match TRBD1. The CDR3 runs to 15 residues. Germline V gene data show CDR1 as LGHDT and CDR2 as YNNKEL (reference sequence). The CDR3 DNA reads as TGTGCCAGCAGCCAACGGACAGGGCTTGGAAACATCATATATTTT. Amino acid sequence: CASSQRTGLGNIIYF.

This clonotype was picked up many times. J is TRBJ2-7 and V is TRBV3-1, with a tentative D call TRBD2 (5 bases). The germline V gene encodes CDR1 LGHDT and CDR2 YNNKEL (reference sequence). V was trimmed by 1 base and J by 6 bases, leaving 10 bases between them. The CDR3 totals 13 residues. Written as DNA, the CDR3 is TGTGCCAGCAGCCAAGCTCGGGATCTCGAGCAGTACTTC. Translated: CASSQARDLEQYF.